What follows are 24 T cell receptor beta chains derived from one specimen sequenced in a study of blood T cell repertoires in COVID-19. Profiling relied on immunoSEQ multiplex PCR, and the TCRdb table lists in-frame clones only, not all of them. This table holds about 42,000 clones, about 77% found once. Sequencing input: peripheral blood. These TCRs come from a woman in her seventies with acute or convalescent COVID-19.

The rearrangement uses TRBV28 and TRBJ2-7; TRBD2 matches 11 bases. This CDR3 region has 14 residues. V was pared by 6 bases and J by 5 bases, with 6 bases of the junction left unmatched. Germline V gene sequence: CDR1 MDHEN, CDR2 SYDVKM. The CDR3 loop is CASSRTSGRHEQYF. Here the CDR3 DNA reads TGTGCCAGCAGCCGGACTAGCGGGCGCCACGAGCAGTACTTC. Based on the CDR3 plus reference TRBV28 and TRBJ2-7, the full variable domain is DVKVTQSSRYLVKRTGEKVFLECVQDMDHENMFWYRQDPGLGLRLIYFSYDVKMKEKGDIPEGYSVSREKKERFSLILESASTNQTSMYLCASSRTSGRHEQYFGPGTRLTVT.

The gene calls are TRBV13 and TRBJ2-7; the match to TRBD1 covers 12 bases. CDR3 length equals 15 residues. After removal of 2 bases from V and 4 bases from J, the junction contained 3 bases not matched to a gene. Germline V gene data show CDR1 as PRHDT and CDR2 as FYEKMQ (reference sequence). This CDR3 is CASSLRGQGAYEQYF. CDR3 nucleotides: TGTGCCAGCAGCTTAAGGGGACAGGGGGCTTACGAGCAGTACTTC.

This clone has ten or more counts. J is TRBJ2-2 and V is TRBV24-1, with D possibly being TRBD2 (6 bases). The CDR3 sequence is 14 residues long. Per germline, CDR1 KGHDR and CDR2 SFDVKD. The ends were cut back, 4 bases at V and 3 bases at J, with 8 bases in the middle. The chain's CDR3 is CATSETSDTGELFF. CDR3 DNA sequence: TGTGCCACCAGTGAGACTAGTGACACCGGGGAGCTGTTTTTT.

The rearrangement uses TRBV6-5 and TRBJ2-5, with TRBD2 identical over 7 bases. The CDR3 covers 14 residues. The V gene end was trimmed by 6 bases and the J gene end by 5 bases; junction bases not matched to a gene: 9. Germline-derived CDR1 and CDR2 are MNHEY and SVGAGI. CDR3 residues: CASSPSGGWETQYF. The CDR3 DNA sequence: TGTGCCAGCAGCCCCTCGGGAGGATGGGAGACCCAGTACTTC.

This clone was counted only a few times. The chain carries TRBV12-3 or TRBV12-4 and TRBJ1-5; tentatively, D is TRBD1 (5 bases). V was clipped by 5 bases and J by 4 bases, with 9 bases between them. CDR3 length equals 13 residues. CDR3 amino acids: CASSVQENQPQHF. The CDR3 nucleotides read TGTGCCAGCAGTGTACAGGAAAATCAGCCCCAGCATTTT.

This chain connects TRBV28 to TRBJ1-5, with no clear D. V dropped 5 bases and J dropped 2 bases, with 16 bases sitting between them. The CDR3 is 16 amino acids. Germline CDR1 is MDHEN and CDR2 is SYDVKM. In DNA form, the CDR3 reads TGTGCCAGCAGTCCACCGGGATTTTGGGGCAATCAGCCCCAGCATTTT. It codes for CASSPPGFWGNQPQHF. Together with reference TRBV28 and TRBJ1-5, the CDR3 gives the full variable domain: DVKVTQSSRYLVKRTGEKVFLECVQDMDHENMFWYRQDPGLGLRLIYFSYDVKMKEKGDIPEGYSVSREKKERFSLILESASTNQTSMYLCASSPPGFWGNQPQHFGDGTRLSIL.

The chain recombines TRBV3-1 (or the pseudogene TRBV3-2) with TRBJ2-7, with TRBD2 as a possible D gene (6 bases). Germline lookup yields CDR1 LGHDT and CDR2 YNNKEL (reference sequence). CDR3 length equals 12 residues. Trimming pared 4 bases from V and 6 bases from J, leaving 10 bases between. The CDR3 region is CASSRTSLEQYF. The CDR3 coding sequence is TGTGCCAGCAGCCGTACTAGCCTCGAGCAGTACTTC.

The rearrangement joins TRBV4-1 to TRBJ1-3, with D maybe TRBD1 (6 bases). Germline V CDR1 and CDR2: MGHRA, YSYEKL. V lost 0 bases and J lost 1, with 13 bases in between. The CDR3 has 17 residues. The CDR3 reads CASSQETGSPSGNTIYF. DNA of the CDR3: TGCGCCAGCAGCCAAGAAACAGGGAGCCCTTCTGGAAACACCATATATTTT.

This sequence joins TRBV7-9 and TRBJ1-4, with D tentatively TRBD1 (6 bases). Germline V gene data show CDR1 as SEHNR and CDR2 as FQNEAQ (reference sequence). The CDR3 is made up of 15 amino acids. V lost 1 base to trimming and J lost 6 bases, with 12 bases between them. CDR3 coding DNA: TGTGCCAGCAGCTTAGGAGGGGGGGCGGATGAAAAACTGTTTTTT. It yields the protein CASSLGGGADEKLFF.

This chain links TRBV6-1 with TRBJ1-2; a possible D gene is TRBD1 (6 bases). V was shortened by 1 base and J by 4 bases, with 13 bases between the two germline ends. The CDR3 totals 15 residues. Per germline, CDR1 MNHNS and CDR2 SASEGT. The CDR3 sequence: CASSEGQEPIYGYTF. For the CDR3, the DNA is TGTGCCAGCAGTGAAGGACAGGAGCCTATCTATGGCTACACCTTC.

This chain joins TRBV7-9 and TRBJ2-2, with TRBD1 matching over 9 bases. The V gene's germline CDR1 is SEHNR and CDR2 FQNEAQ (reference sequence). This CDR3 has 17 amino acids. The J segment lost 3 bases and the V segment lost 5 bases, leaving 10 bases of the junction unmatched. As DNA, the CDR3 is TGTGCCAGCAGCCGCCCCGGGACAGGGAAATACACCGGGGAGCTGTTTTTT. This encodes CASSRPGTGKYTGELFF.

This chain links TRBV28 with TRBJ2-1, with 9 bases aligning to TRBD2. The V gene end was trimmed by 5 bases and the J gene end by 0 bases; junction bases not matched to a gene: 17. The CDR3 sequence is 20 residues long. CDR1 MDHEN and CDR2 SYDVKM come from the germline V gene. CDR3 coding DNA: TGTGCCAGCAGTCGAAGATTGGGTAGCGGGAGTCGGAGCTCCTACAATGAGCAGTTCTTC. Protein sequence: CASSRRLGSGSRSSYNEQFF. Full variable domain (rest looked up from reference TRBV28 and TRBJ2-1): DVKVTQSSRYLVKRTGEKVFLECVQDMDHENMFWYRQDPGLGLRLIYFSYDVKMKEKGDIPEGYSVSREKKERFSLILESASTNQTSMYLCASSRRLGSGSRSSYNEQFFGPGTRLTVL.

The chain is built from TRBV5-1 and TRBJ2-3; 9 nucleotides agree with TRBD1. V lost 4 bases and J lost 4; bases outside the gene matches: 7. CDR1 and CDR2 from the germline V gene are SGHRS and YFSETQ. CDR3 length: 15 amino acids. The CDR3 DNA is TGCGCCAGCAGCGAGCCGGGACAGGGTCCAGATACGCAGTATTTT. It encodes CASSEPGQGPDTQYF.

The genes are TRBV19 and TRBJ2-7; 10 bases line up with TRBD2. CDR1 and CDR2 (germline): LNHDA, SQIVND (reference sequence). After removal of 2 bases from V and 6 bases from J, the junction contained 7 bases not matched to a gene. This CDR3 has 15 amino acids. The CDR3 protein is CASSIRLAGGPEQYF. Here the CDR3 DNA reads TGTGCCAGTAGTATACGGTTAGCGGGAGGCCCCGAGCAGTACTTC. Looking up the rest from reference TRBV19 and TRBJ2-7 gives the full variable domain: DGGITQSPKYLFRKEGQNVTLSCEQNLNHDAMYWYRQDPGQGLRLIYYSQIVNDFQKGDIAEGYSVSREKKESFPLTVTSAQKNPTAFYLCASSIRLAGGPEQYFGPGTRLTVT.

This CDR3 is CASSLARDSYEQYF. The DNA for the CDR3 is TGTGCCAGCAGCTTAGCCAGGGACTCCTACGAGCAGTACTTC. The chain couples TRBV7-2 to TRBJ2-7, with D possibly TRBD1 on 5 matching bases. V lost 0 bases and J 0 bases, leaving 6 bases between the germline ends. CDR1 and CDR2 from the germline V gene are SGHTA and FQGNSA. The CDR3 sequence is 14 residues long.

The rearrangement links TRBV7-9 to TRBJ1-3; D ambiguous. Germline V gives CDR1 SEHNR, CDR2 FQNEAQ (reference sequence). V dropped 3 bases and J dropped 1 base, with 7 bases sitting between them. This CDR3 has 14 residues. The CDR3 coding sequence is TGTGCCAGCAGCTTTTCGGTATCTGGAAACACCATATATTTT. Its translation: CASSFSVSGNTIYF.

J is TRBJ2-1 and V is TRBV19, with 7 bases aligning to TRBD1. This CDR3 is 15 amino acids long. Trimming took 7 bases from V and 8 from J; bases not matched to a gene: 14. CDR1 and CDR2 (germline): LNHDA, SQIVND (reference sequence). The CDR3 DNA follows: TGTGCCAGTAACACAGGGGCGGTTTTAGGCTATGAGCAGTTCTTC. Translating gives CASNTGAVLGYEQFF.

The rearrangement uses TRBV4-2 and TRBJ1-3, with D possibly matching TRBD1 (6 bases). Germline V gives CDR1 LGHNA, CDR2 YNFKEQ. Between the trimmed V and J ends, which lost 0 bases and 3 bases, there was a span of 12 bases. The CDR3 is 16 amino acids. The CDR3 loop is CASSQDDGTFGNTIYF. In DNA form, the CDR3 reads TGTGCCAGCAGCCAAGACGACGGGACATTTGGAAACACCATATATTTT.

The chain joins TRBV27 to TRBJ2-3; 8 nucleotides line up with TRBD2. The CDR3 runs to 16 residues. V gave up 6 bases and J gave up 4 bases; unmatched junction bases: 12. Germline CDR1 and CDR2: MNHEY and SMNVEV (reference sequence). The CDR3 DNA is TGTGCCAGCAGGGGGAGGAGCGGGGGTTGGGCAGATACGCAGTATTTT. It specifies CASRGRSGGWADTQYF.

The rearrangement joins TRBV28 to TRBJ1-2; D remains ambiguous. The ends were cut back, 6 bases at V and 3 bases at J, with 5 bases in the middle. CDR1 is MDHEN and CDR2 is SYDVKM in the germline V gene. This CDR3 is 11 amino acids long. The CDR3 region is CASRSDYGYTF. The CDR3 DNA reads as TGTGCCAGCAGATCCGACTATGGCTACACCTTC.

The chain recombines TRBV6-5 with TRBJ2-5; no firm D call. CDR3 length: 13 amino acids. Germline V lookup: CDR1 MNHEY, CDR2 SVGAGI. V was trimmed by 4 bases and J by 5 bases, leaving 11 bases between them. The CDR3 nucleotides read TGTGCCAGCAGTTCCTACGAGGTGGAGACCCAGTACTTC. Translation gives CASSSYEVETQYF.

This clone was detected only once. This chain joins TRBV3-1 (or the pseudogene TRBV3-2) and TRBJ1-1; a possible D gene is TRBD1 (5 bases). The CDR3 consists of 12 residues. CDR1 LGHDT and CDR2 YNNKEL come from the germline V gene (reference sequence). The V end lost 1 base, the J end lost 11 bases, and 11 bases lay between the germline ends. The CDR3 region is CASSQVGTTAFF. In nucleotides, the CDR3 is TGTGCCAGCAGCCAAGTAGGGACTACTGCTTTCTTT.

This rearrangement joins TRBV18 to TRBJ2-7; perhaps TRBD1 as D (5 bases). The CDR3 totals 14 residues. Germline V gene sequence: CDR1 KGHSH, CDR2 LQKENI. V was pared by 4 bases and J by 2 bases, with 12 bases between. As DNA, the CDR3 is TGTGCCAGCTCACGCTCGACAGAGACCTACGAGCAGTACTTC. It encodes CASSRSTETYEQYF.

This clone was observed once. The chain carries TRBV5-8 and TRBJ2-2; a possible D gene is TRBD2 (6 bases). CDR1 is SGHTS and CDR2 is YDEGEE in the germline V gene. V was pared by 2 bases and J by 4 bases, with 12 bases between. The CDR3 runs to 15 residues. CDR3 in DNA: TGTGCCAGCAGCTTTGAGCGGGCCTCCACCGGGGAGCTGTTTTTT. It translates to CASSFERASTGELFF.